This T cell receptor (beta chain) is drawn from a study of cytomegalovirus exposure and HLA in healthy donors. About the research overall: It was reported in a later analysis that the same platform had been used for the 120 or so validation repertoires as for the roughly 710 first-cohort repertoires.

This clone was counted once. What it recognizes is unknown. Study-level points and caveats: Usually a TCR sequence was rare, but some public TCRs were found in many donors.

The germline V gene encodes CDR1 LNHNV and CDR2 YYDKDF (reference sequence). Trimming took 6 bases from V and 5 from J; bases not matched to a gene: 20. The CDR3 runs to 18 residues. TCRdb's copy holds only in-frame clones and misses some; the assay was immunoSEQ multiplex PCR. The table lists 250,000 to 400,000 clones, approximately 85% of them singletons. Sample: PBMCs. The receptor was isolated from a man younger than 40 in good health and CMV-seronegative. This sequence joins TRBV15 and TRBJ2-5; 8 nucleotides line up with TRBD2. The chain's CDR3 is CATSFGFSGGGPTETQYF. CDR3 in DNA: TGTGCCACCAGTTTCGGCTTTTCGGGCGGGGGGCCCACCGAGACCCAGTACTTC.